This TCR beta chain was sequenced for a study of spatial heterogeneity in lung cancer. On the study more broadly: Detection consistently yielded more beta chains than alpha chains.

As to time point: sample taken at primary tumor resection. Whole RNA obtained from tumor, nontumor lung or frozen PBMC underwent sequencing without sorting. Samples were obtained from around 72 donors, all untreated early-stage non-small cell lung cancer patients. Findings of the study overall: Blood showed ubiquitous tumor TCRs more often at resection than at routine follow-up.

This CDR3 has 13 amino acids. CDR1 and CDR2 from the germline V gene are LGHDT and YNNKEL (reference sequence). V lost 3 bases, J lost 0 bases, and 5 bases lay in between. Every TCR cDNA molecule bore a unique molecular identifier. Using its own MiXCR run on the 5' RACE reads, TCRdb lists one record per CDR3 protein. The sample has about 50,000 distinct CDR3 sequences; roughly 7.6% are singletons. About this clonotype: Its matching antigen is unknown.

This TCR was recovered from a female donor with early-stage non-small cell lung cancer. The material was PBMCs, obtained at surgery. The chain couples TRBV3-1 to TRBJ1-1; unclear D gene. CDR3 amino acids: CASSQWLNTEAFF. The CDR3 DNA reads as TGTGCCAGCAGCCAGTGGCTGAACACTGAAGCTTTCTTT.